This entry concerns a single TCR beta chain. Its target is not known. V was trimmed by 1 base and J by 3 bases, leaving 21 bases between them. Germline CDR1 and CDR2: SGHTA and FQGTGA. The CDR3 totals 19 residues. The data belong to a study of cytomegalovirus exposure and HLA in healthy donors. Study-wide results and limits: A few chains linked to CMV were shown in vitro to be specific for CMV antigens. The study put 150 to 200 TCR beta chains on its list as cytomegalovirus-associated. Across donors, most TCRs were seen rarely, yet some public ones were widespread.

Using immunoSEQ multiplex PCR, the repertoire was profiled, and TCRdb retains in-frame clones only, with some absent. The sample yields some 130,000 clones, around 87% seen once. Sequencing was performed on PBMCs. The clonotype was recovered from a woman between 18 and 29 years old in good health and CMV-seropositive. The chain joins TRBV7-3 to TRBJ2-2, with D possibly matching TRBD2 (6 bases). CDR3 DNA sequence: TGTGCCAGCAGCTTAATCTCTGGGGGGTCTGACCAATACACCGGGGAGCTGTTTTTT. Translation gives CASSLISGGSDQYTGELFF.